This TCR beta chain originates from a study of blood T cell repertoires in COVID-19. Remarks on this clone: A read error may account for a junction end that differs from germline.

Repertoires were generated with immunoSEQ multiplex PCR, while TCRdb's copy carries only in-frame clones and drops some. The sample has about 270,000 clones, approximately 89% seen once; the top ten hold under 2.5%. Germline CDR1 and CDR2: ENHRY and SYGVKD. This CDR3 contains 13 residues. This sequence was found in a woman aged 60-70 years who had recovered from COVID-19. The chain combines TRBV10-3 with TRBJ2-2; D might be TRBD2 (7 bases). The specimen sequenced was PBMCs or T cells enriched from blood (not recorded which). The CDR3 DNA is TGTGCCATCAATGAGGGGGGGACTGGGGAGCTGTTTTTT. It is translated as CAINEGGTGELFF.